This is a list of T cell receptor beta chains from one sample in a study of T cell responses to AZD1222 COVID-19 vaccine. Profiled with immunoSEQ multiplex PCR; TCRdb holds only in-frame clones, not every one. Found here are fewer than 120,000 clones, 70% to 90% of them singletons; the top ten hold less than 3.5%. This specimen consisted of peripheral blood, obtained on day 0 of AZD1222 vaccination. These receptor sequences come from an adult in good health. CDR3s include the opening cysteine and the closing phenylalanine or tryptophan. A D gene is named only where the DNA matches it firmly. Only some rows state a clone size, as once, few, many or a class for expanded clones.

v_gene	abundance	j_gene	d_gene	CDR3nt	CDR3aa
TRBV3-1/TRBV3-2	.	TRBJ2-2	TRBD2	TGTGCCAGCAGCCGGGGGGCTTTGGTAGCGGGAGCTCAAACCGGGGAGCTGTTTTTT	CASSRGALVAGAQTGELFF
TRBV7-8	.	TRBJ2-3	TRBD2	TGTGCCAGCAGCCCCCTTACTAGCGGGAGTGCAGATACGCAGTATTTT	CASSPLTSGSADTQYF
TRBV28	.	TRBJ2-7	TRBD2	TGTGCCAGCAGTTTATTGGGGGGGTTTGGCTACGAGCAGTACTTC	CASSLLGGFGYEQYF
TRBV7-2	.	TRBJ1-3	.	TGTGCCAGCAGGACAGGACCATCTGGAAACACCATATATTTT	CASRTGPSGNTIYF
TRBV5-1	.	TRBJ2-2	TRBD2	TGCGCCAGCAGCGAAAGCGGGAGGGCGCTCACCGGGGAGCTGTTTTTT	CASSESGRALTGELFF
TRBV20-1	.	TRBJ2-3	.	TGCAGTGCTAGTTATCGGGATCGAAGCACAGATACGCAGTATTTT	CSASYRDRSTDTQYF
TRBV25-1	.	TRBJ2-1	.	TGTGCCAGCAGTGGCCCCGCACACAGGGTAGGCAATGAGCAGTTCTTC	CASSGPAHRVGNEQFF
TRBV5-6	.	TRBJ2-2	TRBD1	TGTGCCAGCAGCGCGAAGACAGGGGGCCGGAACGGGGAGCTGTTTTTT	CASSAKTGGRNGELFF
TRBV19	few	TRBJ2-2	.	TGTGCCAGCCGAGAGGGGGGGAACACCGGGGAGCTGTTTTTT	CASREGGNTGELFF
TRBV25-1	.	TRBJ2-7	TRBD2	TGTGCCAGCAGTGTAGGTAGTACTAGCGGGAGCCAGTACTTC	CASSVGSTSGSQYF
TRBV7-9	.	TRBJ2-7	.	TGTGCCAGCACCCGCGGGGCAGGGAGTCTCCACGAGCAGTACTTC	CASTRGAGSLHEQYF
TRBV2	.	TRBJ2-1	TRBD2	TGTGCCAGCAGTGAATGGACTAGCGGGAGTGGGCAGTTCTTC	CASSEWTSGSGQFF
TRBV6-4	.	TRBJ2-6	.	TGTGCCAGGACGAGCTCCGGGGCACTCTCTGGGGCCAACGTCCTGACTTTC	CARTSSGALSGANVLTF
TRBV6-5	.	TRBJ1-1	TRBD1	TGTGCCAGCAGCCTCCTCCCCGGGACAGAGAGTGAAGCTTTCTTT	CASSLLPGTESEAFF
TRBV24-1	.	TRBJ1-5	TRBD1	TGTGCCACCAGTTGGGGACAGGGGGCGCGTGATGGCAATCAGCCCCAGCATTTT	CATSWGQGARDGNQPQHF
TRBV12-3/TRBV12-4	.	TRBJ2-5	.	TGTGCCAGCGGGGTCCAAGAGACCCAGTACTTC	CASGVQETQYF
TRBV6-5	.	TRBJ2-3	TRBD2	TGTGCCAGCATGTTGGCGGGAGAGCCAGATACGCAGTATTTT	CASMLAGEPDTQYF
TRBV5-6	.	TRBJ2-7	.	TGTGCCAGCAGCTCCCGGGGGGCCTTTTCCTACGAGCAGTACTTC	CASSSRGAFSYEQYF
TRBV28	.	TRBJ2-3	TRBD2	TGTGCCAGCAGTTACAGAAGGCGGGGGGAGGTTGGCACAGATACGCAGTATTTT	CASSYRRRGEVGTDTQYF
TRBV3-1/TRBV3-2	.	TRBJ1-4	.	TGTGCCAGCAGCCAGGCGGAGGACAGCCCTAATGAAAAACTGTTTTTT	CASSQAEDSPNEKLFF
TRBV6-1	.	TRBJ1-6	.	TGTGCCAGTAGTGCAAAAACTGCCCGGAGCTCCTATAATTCACCCCTCCACTTT	CASSAKTARSSYNSPLHF
TRBV19	few	TRBJ1-4	.	TGTGCCAGTAGTAATGTTGCAGGTGAAAAACTGTTTTTT	CASSNVAGEKLFF
TRBV19	.	TRBJ1-6	.	TGTGCCAGTAGTATAGAGGGCCGCTATAATTCACCCCTCCACTTT	CASSIEGRYNSPLHF
TRBV28	.	TRBJ1-4	TRBD1	TGTGCCAGCCTCGGACAGGGTCGCGAAAAACTGTTTTTT	CASLGQGREKLFF
TRBV11-1	.	TRBJ1-2	.	TGTGCCAGCAGCTTAGAGGGGGGACGTTCCGATGGCTACACCTTC	CASSLEGGRSDGYTF
TRBV18	.	TRBJ2-2	.	TGTGCCAGCTCACCACGCGCAGGGGCGAACACCGGGGAGCTGTTTTTT	CASSPRAGANTGELFF
TRBV3-1/TRBV3-2	.	TRBJ2-7	TRBD2	TGTGCCAGCAGTCGGACTAGCGGGGCCACCTACGAGCAGTACTTC	CASSRTSGATYEQYF
TRBV24-1	.	TRBJ1-1	.	TGTGCCACCGGGAAGGGGCAAGCTTTCTTT	CATGKGQAFF
TRBV9	.	TRBJ2-5	.	TGTGCCAGCAGCGGGGCGGGAAACCAAGAGACCCAGTACTTC	CASSGAGNQETQYF
TRBV9	.	TRBJ2-3	TRBD2	TGTGCCAGCAGCGATGGTACTAGCGGGACAGATACGCAGTATTTT	CASSDGTSGTDTQYF
TRBV18	.	TRBJ1-5	TRBD1	TGTGCCAGCTCACCATATGGCAGGGGGGTCAGTCAGCCCCAGCATTTT	CASSPYGRGVSQPQHF
TRBV18	.	TRBJ1-2	.	TGTGCCAGCTCACCTTTGGACACAGCTAACTATGGCTACACCTTC	CASSPLDTANYGYTF
TRBV30	.	TRBJ1-2	TRBD1	TGTGCCTGGGGACAGGGAGGGAACTATGGCTACACCTTC	CAWGQGGNYGYTF
TRBV5-1	.	TRBJ1-4	.	TGCGCCAGCAGCGGCAGAACTAATGAAAAACTGTTTTTT	CASSGRTNEKLFF
TRBV30	.	TRBJ2-7	.	TGTGCCTGGAGTCGGACGGATTACGAGCAGTACTTC	CAWSRTDYEQYF
TRBV11-2	.	TRBJ1-2	.	TGTGCCAGCAGCTTAGATAGGTGGGCAGGGGAGGACTATGGCTACACCTTC	CASSLDRWAGEDYGYTF
TRBV19	.	TRBJ2-1	TRBD1	TGTGCCAGTAGTACAGGGACAGGGGGCTATGCGTTCTTC	CASSTGTGGYAFF
TRBV12-3/TRBV12-4	.	TRBJ1-2	.	TGTGCCAGCGCCAACCGACAGAACTATGGCTACACCTTC	CASANRQNYGYTF
TRBV6-5	.	TRBJ1-1	.	TGTGCCAGCAGTTACGGCGGCGGGTACACTGAAGCTTTCTTT	CASSYGGGYTEAFF
TRBV7-6	.	TRBJ1-1	.	TGTGCCAGCAGCCCCGCGGGGATGAACACTGAAGCTTTCTTT	CASSPAGMNTEAFF
TRBV28	.	TRBJ2-7	.	TGTGCCAGCAGTTTAGACAGCTCCTACGAGCAGTACTTC	CASSLDSSYEQYF
TRBV15	few	TRBJ1-1	.	TGTGCCACCAGCAGGAAACAGGGTTCTGAAGCTTTCTTT	CATSRKQGSEAFF
TRBV18	.	TRBJ2-5	TRBD2	TGTGCCAGCTCACCGGGACTAGCGGGGGGAGAGACCCAGTACTTC	CASSPGLAGGETQYF
TRBV7-2	.	TRBJ2-5	TRBD1	TGTGCCAGCAGCTCGTCTGACAGGGGGCGAGAGACCCAGTACTTC	CASSSSDRGRETQYF
TRBV5-1	.	TRBJ2-1	TRBD2	TGCGCCAGCAGCACTGGGACTAGCGGGACGAGGCAGTTCTTC	CASSTGTSGTRQFF
TRBV19	.	TRBJ1-4	TRBD1	TGTGCCAGTAGTATAGAAGGCAGGGGGCGAGATGAAAAACTGTTTTTT	CASSIEGRGRDEKLFF
TRBV10-2	.	TRBJ1-4	.	TGCGCCAGCAGTGAGCAGGGCCGTATTTGGGAAAAACTGTTTTTT	CASSEQGRIWEKLFF
TRBV19	.	TRBJ1-4	.	TGTGCCAGTAGTATCCTGTCTGGAGGAAATGAAAAACTGTTTTTT	CASSILSGGNEKLFF
TRBV6-4	.	TRBJ2-5	.	TGTGCCAGCAGTCGCCGAGAACAAGAGACCCAGTACTTC	CASSRREQETQYF
TRBV15	.	TRBJ1-3	.	TGTGCCACCAGCAGAGATGAAGGGCCTGGAGGAAACACCATATATTTT	CATSRDEGPGGNTIYF
TRBV10-2	.	TRBJ2-6	.	TGCGCCAGCACCCCCTCCGGCTCCTTTGGAGCCAACGTCCTGACTTTC	CASTPSGSFGANVLTF
TRBV11-1	.	TRBJ2-3	TRBD2	TGTGCCAGCAGCTTAAGCGGGAAGCACACAGATACGCAGTATTTT	CASSLSGKHTDTQYF
TRBV14	.	TRBJ2-4	.	TGTGCCAGCAGCCGGGGAGAGGTTGGTGACATTCAGTACTTC	CASSRGEVGDIQYF
TRBV6-4	few	TRBJ2-1	.	TGTGCCAGCAGTGAAGAGGGTGAAAACAATGAGCAGTTCTTC	CASSEEGENNEQFF
TRBV5-4	.	TRBJ1-1	.	TGTGCCAGCAGCTTGTGGGGGCCTACGGACACTGAAGCTTTCTTT	CASSLWGPTDTEAFF
TRBV10-1	.	TRBJ2-1	TRBD2	TGCGCCAGCAGTGAGTATAGCGGGAGGAGCAATGAGCAGTTCTTC	CASSEYSGRSNEQFF
TRBV7-9	.	TRBJ2-2	TRBD2	TGTGCCAGCAGCCCCGGGACTAGCGGGGGGACGATCGGGGAGCTGTTTTTT	CASSPGTSGGTIGELFF
TRBV4-3	.	TRBJ1-4	.	TGCGCCAGCAGCGCCAGAGGTGAGAGAACTAATGAAAAACTGTTTTTT	CASSARGERTNEKLFF